Here is one TCR beta chain with its context. The entry originates in a study of Ad26.COV2.S vaccination and SARS-CoV-2 variants. Study-level information: Ad26.COV2.S given intramuscularly, once or twice 56 days apart.

The treatment denotes: some 19 received Ad26.COV2.S at low or high dose, single or two shots; roughly five received placebo; per-sample allocation not given. At day 63 after the first vaccine or placebo injection, samples were drawn. Sequenced by immunoSEQ multiplex PCR; TCRdb stores in-frame clones only, minus some. The repertoire consists of more than 300,000 clones, with about 88% occurring once and the leading ten covering approximately 11%. Trimming took 4 bases from V and 0 from J; bases not matched to a gene: 2. This CDR3 spans 15 amino acids. Germline loops: CDR1 LGHNA, CDR2 YSLEER. The source was peripheral blood, collected in a trial of Ad26.COV2.S vaccine versus placebo. The chain links TRBV4-3 to TRBJ2-7; 11 nucleotides match TRBD2. The TCR comes from a person between 18 and 59 years old who received the Ad26.COV2.S COVID-19 vaccine or a placebo. Here the CDR3 reads CASSRGTSGSYEQYF. The CDR3 DNA reads as TGCGCCAGCAGCCGTGGGACTAGCGGCTCCTACGAGCAGTACTTC.